This T cell receptor beta chain appears in the sequencing data of a study of T cell changes during pregnancy in multiple sclerosis. Deletions cut 5 bases from V and 3 bases from J, with 10 bases between. CDR3 length: 13 residues. Germline CDR1 and CDR2: SEHNR and FQNEAQ (reference sequence). Repertoires were generated with immunoSEQ multiplex PCR, while TCRdb's copy carries only in-frame clones and drops some. The sample yields under 45,000 clones, approximately 94% seen once. The chain uses TRBV7-9 and TRBJ1-2, with D perhaps matching TRBD1 (6 bases). The starting material was CD4+ T cells from peripheral blood mononuclear cells, obtained after pregnancy. This clonotype originated in a female donor with multiple sclerosis, enrolled in a pregnancy study. CDR3 in DNA: TGTGCCAGCAGCACTCCAGGGGACTATGGCTACACCTTC. Protein: CASSTPGDYGYTF.